Each of the 8 T cell receptor beta chains below was sequenced from the same sample in a study of identical twins. TCRdb fed the 5' RACE reads into MiXCR, producing one record per CDR3 protein. The sample records 420,000 or so distinct CDR3 sequences, under 20% being singletons. Sequencing was performed on naive T cells sorted from blood. These receptors were taken from a man aged 50-60 years in good health.

The rearrangement uses TRBV7-6 and TRBJ2-3; TRBD2 matches 10 bases. Germline loops: CDR1 SGHVS, CDR2 FNYEAQ. Unmatched junction bases numbered 5, after V lost 6 bases and J lost 2 bases. The CDR3 loop spans 15 amino acids. CDR3 region: CASSVSGRATDTQYF. Written as DNA, the CDR3 is TGTGCCAGCAGTGTCAGCGGGAGGGCCACAGATACGCAGTATTTT.

This clonotype has just a few counts. Sequence at one end of the junction differs from germline and may be a read error. CDR3 in DNA: TGTGCCTGGAGTGTACTGAAGACGCCAGCCTTC. Translated: CAWSVLKTPAF. The chain carries TRBV30 and TRBJ1-2; D remains unclear. CDR1 GTSNPN and CDR2 SVGIG come from the germline V gene (reference sequence). CDR3 size: 11 residues.

The chain combines TRBV5-1 with TRBJ1-2; tentatively, D is TRBD1 (6 bases). V lost 0 bases and J lost 7, with 16 bases in between. Germline V gene lookup returns CDR1 SGHRS and CDR2 YFSETQ. The CDR3 has 15 amino acids. CDR3 loop: CASSLEGGRESGYTF. CDR3 bases: TGCGCCAGCAGCTTGGAGGGGGGCAGGGAGAGTGGCTACACCTTC.

This clonotype has only a few counts. The rearrangement uses TRBV20-1 and TRBJ2-3; 8 nucleotides agree with TRBD2. Germline-derived CDR1 and CDR2 are DFQATT and SNEGSKA (reference sequence). The J segment lost 3 bases and the V segment lost 0 bases, leaving 5 bases of the junction unmatched. The CDR3 has 15 residues. Here the CDR3 DNA reads TGCAGTGCTAGAGATCTCGGGAGGGCGACAGATACGCAGTATTTT. Protein: CSARDLGRATDTQYF.

This clonotype was counted at least ten times. The V call is TRBV6-1, the J call TRBJ2-7; D call uncertain. Germline-derived CDR1 and CDR2 are MNHNS and SASEGT. The CDR3 has 14 amino acids. V was clipped by 6 bases and J by 2 bases, with 14 bases between them. The CDR3 protein is CASSPFEGPYEQYF. CDR3 coding DNA: TGTGCCAGCAGCCCCTTTGAAGGTCCCTACGAGCAGTACTTC.

This clonotype was found a few times. The chain recombines TRBV5-1 with TRBJ1-5; the D gene is possibly TRBD1 (5 bases). The germline gives CDR1 SGHRS, CDR2 YFSETQ. The CDR3 has 14 residues. V lost 0 bases and J lost 5, with 9 bases in between. The CDR3 region is CASSLEGRDQPQHF. The DNA for the CDR3 is TGCGCCAGCAGCTTGGAGGGGCGCGATCAGCCCCAGCATTTT.

This clonotype was found a few times. The chain combines TRBV29-1 with TRBJ2-7, with 8 bases fitting TRBD1. Losses at the gene ends were 6 bases for V and 3 bases for J; bases not matched to a gene: 4. There are 12 residues in the CDR3. CDR1 and CDR2 from the germline V gene are SQVTM and ANQGSEA. The CDR3 is CSVAGTGYEQYF. CDR3 nucleotides: TGCAGCGTGGCCGGGACAGGCTACGAGCAGTACTTC.

V and J are TRBV4-3 and TRBJ2-2; D call uncertain. The CDR3 runs 16 residues. V was pared by 2 bases and J by 2 bases, with 12 bases between. Germline lookup yields CDR1 LGHNA and CDR2 YSLEER. CDR3 protein: CASSQYLEANTGELFF. The CDR3 DNA follows: TGCGCCAGCAGCCAATATCTAGAGGCTAACACCGGGGAGCTGTTTTTT.